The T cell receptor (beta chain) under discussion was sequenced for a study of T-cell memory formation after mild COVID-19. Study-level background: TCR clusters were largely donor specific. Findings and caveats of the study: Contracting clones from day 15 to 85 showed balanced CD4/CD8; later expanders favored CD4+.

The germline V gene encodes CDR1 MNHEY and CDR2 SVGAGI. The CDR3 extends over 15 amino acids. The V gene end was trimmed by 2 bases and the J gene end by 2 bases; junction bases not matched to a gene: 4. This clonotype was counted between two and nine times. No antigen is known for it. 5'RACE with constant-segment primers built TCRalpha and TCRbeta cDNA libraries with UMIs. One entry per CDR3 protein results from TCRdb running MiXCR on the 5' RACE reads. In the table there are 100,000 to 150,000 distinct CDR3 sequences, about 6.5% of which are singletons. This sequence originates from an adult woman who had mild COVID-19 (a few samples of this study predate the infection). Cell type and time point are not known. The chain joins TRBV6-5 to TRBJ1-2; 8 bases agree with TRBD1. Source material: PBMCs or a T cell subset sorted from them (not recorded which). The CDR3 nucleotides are TGTGCCAGCAGTTACCTCGGGACAGGCAACTATGGCTACACCTTC. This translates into CASSYLGTGNYGYTF.